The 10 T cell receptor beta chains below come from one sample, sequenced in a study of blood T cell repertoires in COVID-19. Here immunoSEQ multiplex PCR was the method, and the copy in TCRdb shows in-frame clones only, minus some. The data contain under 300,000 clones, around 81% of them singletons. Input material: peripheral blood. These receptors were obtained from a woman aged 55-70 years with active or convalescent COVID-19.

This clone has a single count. The CDR3 sequence: CASEGRVSYEQYV. The CDR3 DNA reads as TGTGCCAGCGAGGGGAGGGTTAGCTACGAGCAGTACGTC. The chain links TRBV11-2 to TRBJ2-7, with 7 bases that match TRBD2. Trimming at V came to 8 bases and at J to 3 bases, leaving 7 bases not matched to a gene. From germline, CDR1 is SGHAT and CDR2 FQNNGV. The CDR3 loop spans 13 amino acids.

The CDR3 DNA reads TGTGCCAGCAAAACCGGGACAGCGAACACCGGGGAGCTGTTTTTT. This codes for CASKTGTANTGELFF. The chain joins TRBV6-5 to TRBJ2-2; 7 bases line up with TRBD1. The CDR3 extends over 15 amino acids. The germline CDR1 and CDR2 sequences are MNHEY and SVGAGI. V lost 7 bases, J lost 0 bases, and 5 bases stayed unmatched.

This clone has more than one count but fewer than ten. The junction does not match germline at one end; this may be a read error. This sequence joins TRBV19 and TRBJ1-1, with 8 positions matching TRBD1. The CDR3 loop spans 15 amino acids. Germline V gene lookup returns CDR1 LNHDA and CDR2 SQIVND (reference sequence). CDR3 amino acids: CASRAIDRGWTEAFF. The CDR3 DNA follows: TGTGCAAGTAGGGCTATCGACAGGGGTTGGACTGAAGCTTTCTTT. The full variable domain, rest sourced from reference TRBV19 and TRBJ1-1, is DGGITQSPKYLFRKEGQNVTLSCEQNLNHDAMYWYRQDPGQGLRLIYYSQIVNDFQKGDIAEGYSVSREKKESFPLTVTSAQKNPTAFYLCASRAIDRGWTEAFFGQGTRLTVV.

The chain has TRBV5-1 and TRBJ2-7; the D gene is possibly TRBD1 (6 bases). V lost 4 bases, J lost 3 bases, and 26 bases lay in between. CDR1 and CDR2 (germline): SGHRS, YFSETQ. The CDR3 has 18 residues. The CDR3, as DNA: TGCGCCAGCAGCGGGCGTGGGCTGGGTGGACAGACCTTCTACGAGCAGTACTTC. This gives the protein CASSGRGLGGQTFYEQYF.

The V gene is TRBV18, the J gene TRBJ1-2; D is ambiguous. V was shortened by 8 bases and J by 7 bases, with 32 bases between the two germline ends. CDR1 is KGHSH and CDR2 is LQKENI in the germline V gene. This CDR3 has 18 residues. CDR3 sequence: CASLPGQEEAATSLGYTF. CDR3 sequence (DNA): TGTGCCAGCCTCCCTGGTCAGGAGGAGGCCGCTACATCGCTTGGCTACACCTTC.

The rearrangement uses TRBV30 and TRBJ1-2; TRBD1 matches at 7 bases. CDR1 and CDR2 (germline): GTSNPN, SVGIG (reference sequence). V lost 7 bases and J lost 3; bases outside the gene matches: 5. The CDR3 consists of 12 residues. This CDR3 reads CAYLGTDYGYTF. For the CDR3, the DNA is TGTGCCTACCTCGGGACAGACTATGGCTACACCTTC. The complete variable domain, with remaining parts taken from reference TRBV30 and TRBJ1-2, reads SQTIHQWPATLVQPVGSPLSLECTVEGTSNPNLYWYRQAAGRGLQLLFYSVGIGQISSEVPQNLSASRPQDRQFILSSKKLLLSDSGFYLCAYLGTDYGYTFGSGTRLTVV.

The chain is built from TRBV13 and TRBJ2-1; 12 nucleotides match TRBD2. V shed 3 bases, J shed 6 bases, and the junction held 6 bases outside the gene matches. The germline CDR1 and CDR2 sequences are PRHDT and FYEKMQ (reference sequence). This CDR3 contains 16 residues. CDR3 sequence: CASSLLLAGGGNEQFF. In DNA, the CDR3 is TGTGCCAGCAGCTTGCTCCTAGCGGGGGGGGGCAATGAGCAGTTCTTC.

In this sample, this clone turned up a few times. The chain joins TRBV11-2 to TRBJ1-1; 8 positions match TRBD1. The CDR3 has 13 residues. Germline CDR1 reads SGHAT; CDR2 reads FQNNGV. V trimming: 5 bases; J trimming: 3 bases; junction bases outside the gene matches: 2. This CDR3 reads CASSMDRDTEAFF. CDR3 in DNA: TGTGCCAGCAGCATGGACAGGGACACTGAAGCTTTCTTT.

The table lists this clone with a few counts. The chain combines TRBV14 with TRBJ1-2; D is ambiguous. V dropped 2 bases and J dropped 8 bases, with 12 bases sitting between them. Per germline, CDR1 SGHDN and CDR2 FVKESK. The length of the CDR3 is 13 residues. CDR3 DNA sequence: TGTGCCAGCAGCCAAACACCCCTCGGGGGCTACACCTTC. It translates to CASSQTPLGGYTF.

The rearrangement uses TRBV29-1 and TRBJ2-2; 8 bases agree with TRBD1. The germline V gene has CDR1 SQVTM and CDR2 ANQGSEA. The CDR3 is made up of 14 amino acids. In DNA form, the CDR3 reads TGCAGTGCTGGACAGGGTTTGGACACCGGGGAGCTGTTTTTT. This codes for CSAGQGLDTGELFF.